This T cell receptor beta chain was identified in a study of cytomegalovirus exposure and HLA in healthy donors. This clone was observed a handful of times. What it binds is unknown. Primers included in the PCR were 60 Vbeta and 13 Jbeta primers. Assay: immunoSEQ multiplex PCR; the TCRdb copy retains only in-frame clones and omits some. The data hold about 160,000 clones, with 77% observed a single time. The CDR3 sequence is 16 residues long. V lost 0 bases and J lost 9; bases outside the gene matches: 9. Germline V gene sequence: CDR1 MNHEY, CDR2 SVGAGI. Study results and caveats: Later, TCR association rates were found to vary by HLA locus, highest for DRB1 and lowest for HLA-C. The study listed around 150 cytomegalovirus-associated TCR beta chains. Reportedly, HLA-A and HLA-B alleles of most subjects were accurately predicted from TCR beta. Prior analysis indicated that the majority of TCR beta V segments exhibited productivity approximately 87% or approximately 30% of the time.

The chain joins TRBV6-5 to TRBJ2-5; 11 positions agree with TRBD2. What was sequenced was PBMCs. The TCR was taken from a woman aged 25 to 39 in good health and CMV-seronegative. The DNA for the CDR3 is TGTGCCAGCAGTTACTCTAGCGGGGGGGCCGGAGGGGCCCAGTACTTC. It translates to CASSYSSGGAGGAQYF.